This T cell receptor beta chain derives from a study of cytomegalovirus exposure and HLA in healthy donors (dated by TCRdb to the late 2010s). Broadly, across the study: An earlier analysis of roughly 500 of the donors reported 250 to 350 Gb of sequence data and some 120 million unique TCR beta sequences from 150 million to 200 million T cells. Roughly five DR-DQ haplotypes were treated as single units for association and clustering because of strong linkage in the cohort. A later analysis re-analyzed previously published TCR beta repertoires from 660 or so donors and added high-resolution HLA genotyping to study TCR occurrence patterns. On average, 235,054 unique TCR beta nucleotide sequences were sequenced per donor among 398 genotyped donors of the cohort, with around 19% of those sequences being non-productive. Typing coverage varied by locus: about 620-640 donors for A, B, C, DRB1 and DQB1; some 520 for DQA1; more than 600 for DPA1; some 470 for DPB1. In an earlier analysis of 550 to 700 of the donors, high-throughput TCR beta sequencing was used to judge whether each TCR beta V gene segment behaved as functional or pseudogenic. An early release covering roughly 640 HLA-typed donors comprised 250 to 350 gigabases of sequencing data and around 86 million unique TCR sequences. The study used immunosequencing to profile the T cell repertoires of around 600 subjects and linked those repertoires to cytomegalovirus serostatus. In the later analysis, no new phenotypic data were used to find candidate immune exposures; instead, reliance was placed on TCR beta sequences and their occurrence across donors. HLA typing included class I and class II loci at four-digit resolution. A later genetic analysis used genome-wide SNP genotypes for about three fifths of the roughly 700 donors, treating that subset as a discovery cohort. Along with the roughly 670-subject first cohort, a separate validation cohort of 120 different subjects was used. The study aimed to test whether cataloging public T cell receptors could reveal signatures of past pathogen exposure. To predict cytomegalovirus infection status, the study combined high-throughput TCR immunosequencing, statistical association of individual TCRs with disease status, and machine learning. All discovery cohort repertoires had been generated using a single sequencing platform. Donor age, sex, ethnicity and CMV serostatus were collected together with the repertoire data. Of the approximately 370 genotyped donors, less than 85% were placed in the genetic ancestry cluster associated with self-reported Caucasian donors.

Library creation used the immunoSEQ multiplex PCR assay. For the multiplex PCR, a mixture combining 60 forward primers for TCR Vbeta segments and 13 reverse primers for TCR Jbeta segments was used. Amplification of the CDR3 region of rearranged TCR beta genes was performed with a multiplex PCR assay on genomic DNA. Amplified TCR beta libraries were sequenced as 87-base-pair reads on the Illumina HiSeq System. The study's processing was this. In a later analysis, 77 million or so unique TCR beta chains were counted across the approximately 670 repertoires, and about 9.9 million of these chains were shared by at least two donors. Raw reads were error-corrected and collapsed into unique sequences with a nearest-neighbor algorithm that merged closely related sequences to remove PCR and sequencing errors. CDR3 sequences were aligned to IMGT reference sequences to assign V, D and J gene segments. For a sequence to be retained, at least a six-nucleotide match to both a V gene segment and a J gene segment was required. Rearrangements were called productive when the CDR3 lacked stop codons and stayed in frame with V and J; all others were non-productive. CDR3 was defined by IMGT convention, running from the second conserved V-encoded cysteine to the conserved J-encoded phenylalanine. In an earlier analysis of 500 to 650 of the donors, sequences lacking an unambiguous match to a single V gene segment were excluded. In an earlier analysis of some 590 of the donors, a V segment was called functional when productive rearrangements were above 56.7%, and segregating when the standard deviation between donors exceeded 5%. A statistical classification framework was developed to diagnose cytomegalovirus status using the catalog of TCR beta chain sequences. A later analysis assigned V and J genes by comparing TCR nucleotide sequences with IMGT/GENE-DB human TR gene sequences. In a later analysis, CDR3 sequences and most-parsimonious VDJ recombination scenarios were assigned using the TCRdist pipeline. In a later analysis, every TCR beta chain was defined by the combination of its CDR3 amino acid sequence and its V-gene family, and reads without a unique V-gene family were dropped. In a later analysis, some 600 highly shared, low-generation-probability nucleotide sequences were removed to address suspected cross-contamination and a sequencing artifact. For each public chain, a later analysis derived a clonal expansion index from normalized ranks of inferred template counts within each repertoire. Generation probabilities in a later analysis came from a VDJ recombination model fitted to out-of-frame rearrangements, and those results were checked against IGoR. A later analysis scored TCR-TCR, TCR-HLA and TCR-CMV co-occurrence with hypergeometric tests, applying a repertoire-size bias correction to TCR pairs. To estimate false discovery rates, a later analysis permuted the HLA or CMV assignments 20 times. In a later analysis, co-occurring TCRs were grouped using DBSCAN, and TCRdist sequence similarity was added for clustering within HLA-allele-positive subsets. For co-occurrence clustering, repertoires with fewer than 30,000 or more than 120,000 public chains were excluded, along with four to six repertoires with anomalous nucleotide sharing. Entries here come from immuneACCESS through TCRdb and include only in-frame sequences with V and J called. Some clones fail to appear in such tables; in the studies checked, an unresolved V gene covers under half of the shortfall, and the cause of the remainder is unknown. V, J and clone size are taken as reported in that table, and D and trimming were inferred from the DNA itself. The sample table contains around 170,000 clones; only one count was recorded for around 82% of them. The biggest ten clones account for roughly 0.38% of the sample.

The cohort comprised approximately 700 healthy bone marrow donors. Cohort members were all nominally healthy when sampled, although unrecorded immune exposures were likely present. The donor was CMV seronegative and was included in the group of several hundred seronegative cohort members. A peripheral blood sample was collected from each donor, and TCR beta sequencing was performed on peripheral blood mononuclear cells. The Qiagen DNeasy Blood Extraction Kit was used to extract genomic DNA from the blood cell samples. About this clone itself: Its specific antigen is unknown. Nothing much larger sits one base from this clone, and base qualities are not available.

Reading from cysteine to phenylalanine, the CDR3 counts 13 amino acids. Here the CDR3 DNA is all that survives: 39 bases in frame from base 1. CDR1 and CDR2 are drawn from the germline V gene: SGHVS, FQNEAQ. Trimming removed 0 bases from V and 2 bases from J, leaving 3 bases between the germline ends. The paper as a whole reports these results and caveats: The earlier analysis of about 600 of the donors excluded some 16 rarely observed V segments, including chromosome 9 orphons, because counts were too low. In both the original and validation cohorts, the classifier was reported to diagnose cytomegalovirus status with high specificity and sensitivity. In a later genetic analysis, a missense DCLRE1C variant was associated with V-gene and J-gene trimming of TCR beta chains, and the association was replicated in an independent cohort. In a later analysis, TCR association rates were found to vary across HLA loci, with the most associated TCRs seen for DRB1 alleles and the fewest for HLA-C alleles. Compared with equally common non-associated chains, HLA-associated TCR beta chains in a later analysis were more clonally expanded and had lower generation probabilities. Linkage disequilibrium might explain the correlated functional status among segregating V segments, but an unknown experimental factor could not be excluded. Most TCR sequences were observed very rarely across donors, whereas some public TCRs were present in many individuals. In a later genetic analysis, fewer N-insertions in productive TCRs were reported among donors in an Asian-associated ancestry cluster than the roughly 700-donor mean. In an earlier analysis of some 550 of the donors, most TCR beta V segments were observed in productive rearrangements about 90% or about 30% of the time, broadly matching IMGT annotations. In a later analysis, around 17,000 TCR beta sequences were associated with specific HLA alleles at a false discovery rate of 0.05. A later analysis reported that several top co-occurrence clusters appeared linked to parvovirus B19, influenza, CMV and Epstein-Barr virus. A total of some 180 TCR beta chains were listed by the study as associated with cytomegalovirus. The only immune exposure information available for the cohort was CMV serostatus. The authors suggested that the approach could potentially be generalized to other disease states and immunological phenotypes. In this cohort, only TCR beta chains were sequenced, and detectable features were limited by the absence of alpha or paired-chain data. Most CMV-associated TCR beta chains appeared to be HLA-restricted in a later analysis, and the HLA associations seemed to be driven largely by CMV exposure. Strong co-occurrence of HLA alleles, especially DR and DQ, made assigning TCR associations to individual alleles difficult. The presence/absence analyses assumed that sequencing depth was roughly uniform across donors, and that assumption may not be true. Because HLA typing was unavailable for some donors at each locus, only the typed subset was used in association tests. A few of the identified cytomegalovirus-associated TCR beta chains were confirmed in vitro to be specific for cytomegalovirus antigens. A further reported finding was that TCR beta sequences accurately predicted the HLA-A and HLA-B alleles for most subjects in the first cohort. A cluster of highly shared sequence variants was judged likely to be a technical artifact of the sequencing pipeline. Some IMGT-functional V segments, including TRBV6-2 and TRBV6-3, could not be distinguished by the 87-base-pair reads and were therefore excluded.

This receptor was taken from a boy between 2 and 10 years old in good health and CMV-seronegative. The sequencing sample was made of PBMCs. The V gene is TRBV7-8 and the J gene is TRBJ2-3; no D gene call is confident. The CDR3 has the sequence CASSLAYTDTQYF. The DNA sequence is as follows: TGTGCCAGCAGCTTAGCCTACACAGATACGCAGTATTTT.